This T cell receptor (beta chain) originates from a study of vaccination and CD4 T cells after COVID-19. Whole-study context: Sampling that followed vaccination took place a median roughly 69 days after dose two, within a range of 14 to 241.

Notes on the study in general: Spike mono-reactivity marked 304 of 307 vaccine-specific clones in convalescent patients.

This clonotype was seen a handful of times. Its specificity is not known. V was clipped by 2 bases and J by 3 bases; unmatched bases: 12. Germline V gene sequence: CDR1 MDHEN, CDR2 SYDVKM. This CDR3 spans 17 amino acids. Cultured CD4+ T-cell DNA underwent Oncomine TCR Beta short-read sequencing. TCRdb passed the PCR reads through MiXCR, listing each CDR3 protein once. The data show about 22,000 distinct CDR3 sequences, about 35% seen once. Time point specified: late sampling 161 to 241 days after vaccination in a few convalescent patients. Treatment defined: approximately nine-day PBMC culture with coronavirus spike peptide pools or control peptides (ViraFEST assay). ViraFEST expanded antigen-specific T cells with peptide pools, then sequenced TCRs.

V and J are TRBV28 and TRBJ2-7; 8 nucleotides agree with TRBD2. The source was CD4+ T cells from blood, cultured in vitro, collected about 7 months after SARS-CoV-2 vaccination. This receptor was taken from a human donor who had recovered from COVID-19. The DNA for the CDR3 is TGTGCCAGCAGTTTAGTCCTCCTAGCGGGCTTAGGCTACGAGCAGTACTTC. Its translation: CASSLVLLAGLGYEQYF.